This T cell receptor beta chain was identified in a study of early T cells in non-severe SARS-CoV-2 infection. The overall study: Sequencing targeted bulk RNA from unsorted whole blood, leaving chains unpaired. Study findings and constraints: Anti-spike CD8 responses were favored in VDJdb matching, and private and CD4 specificities were missed.

V was clipped by 6 bases and J by 7 bases; unmatched bases: 10. Germline V gene sequence: CDR1 MDHEN, CDR2 SYDVKM. This CDR3 is 14 amino acids long. As part of library construction, unique molecular identifiers were attached to individual cDNA molecules. TCRdb re-called the 5' RACE reads with MiXCR, one entry per CDR3 protein. The sample has over 55,000 distinct CDR3 sequences; 7.7% are singletons. In its sample, this clonotype was seen a few times. The antigen is undetermined. This rearrangement joins TRBV28 to TRBJ2-3; 7 nucleotides match TRBD2. Sequences were obtained from whole blood. The source is an adult who was a healthcare worker with PCR-confirmed SARS-CoV-2 infection or an uninfected control (not recorded which). The CDR3 nucleotides are TGTGCCAGCAGGCCTCTCGGGGGGAGAAATACGCAGTATTTT. Translated: CASRPLGGRNTQYF.